Shown below are 16 T cell receptor beta chains from a single sample sequenced in a study of beta chain features in type 1 diabetes. Reverse transcribing all isolated RNA meant expressed TCRB transcripts were sequenced. Sequenced by immunoSEQ multiplex PCR; TCRdb stores in-frame clones only, minus some. The sample has 250,000 or so clones; 25% to 30% are singletons. The sequencing sample was made of central memory CD4+ T cells from blood. Receptors originate from a man aged 25 to 40 in good health.

The J gene is TRBJ2-7, the V gene TRBV29-1, with D possibly being TRBD1 or TRBD2 (6 bases each). The CDR3 contains 12 residues. The ends were cut back, 4 bases at V and 7 bases at J, with 14 bases in the middle. Per the germline V gene, CDR1 is SQVTM and CDR2 is ANQGSEA. CDR3 DNA: TGCAGCGTTGTCTCAGGGGCGGGGGAGCAGTACTTC. Translating it yields CSVVSGAGEQYF.

J is TRBJ2-5 and V is TRBV10-3, with D unclear. This CDR3 region has 12 residues. V lost 2 bases, J lost 5 bases, and 6 bases lay in between. From germline, CDR1 is ENHRY and CDR2 SYGVKD. The CDR3 DNA reads TGTGCCATCAGTGAGCGCCGGGAGACCCAGTACTTC. Translated, it gives CAISERRETQYF.

The gene calls are TRBV27 and TRBJ2-7, with 8 bases matching TRBD2. Looked up from germline, CDR1 is MNHEY and CDR2 is SMNVEV (reference sequence). The CDR3 has 14 residues. After removal of 5 bases from V and 2 bases from J, the junction contained 5 bases not matched to a gene. The chain's CDR3 is CASSLTRGAYEQYF. DNA of the CDR3: TGTGCCAGCAGTCTCACGCGGGGGGCCTACGAGCAGTACTTC.

The chain is built from TRBV27 and TRBJ2-7; a weak D match, TRBD1 (6 bases). Germline V CDR1 and CDR2: MNHEY, SMNVEV (reference sequence). V lost 6 bases to trimming and J lost 7 bases, with 19 bases between them. This CDR3 is 14 amino acids long. The CDR3 DNA is TGTGCCAGCAGCTACAGGGTACCGTGGAAAGAGCAGTACTTC. This codes for CASSYRVPWKEQYF.

This clone was picked up one time. The chain recombines TRBV7-9 with TRBJ2-5; 8 bases line up with TRBD1. J lost 5 bases, V lost 6 bases, and 2 bases had no gene match. The CDR3 is made up of 12 amino acids. Germline values: CDR1 SEHNR, CDR2 FQNEAQ (reference sequence). The CDR3 nucleotides are TGTGCCAGCAGGGACAGGGCCGAGACCCAGTACTTC. Translation gives CASRDRAETQYF.

This clone has a handful of counts. This chain joins TRBV2 and TRBJ2-3, with TRBD2 identical over 7 bases. J lost 1 base, V lost 6 bases, and 7 bases had no gene match. The germline V gene has CDR1 SNHLY and CDR2 FYNNEI. The length of the CDR3 is 15 residues. CDR3 coding DNA: TGTGCCAGCAGCCAGCTGACTAGCCGCACAGATACGCAGTATTTT. Residues: CASSQLTSRTDTQYF.

This clone was found a few times. In the same sample, other DNA sequences code for this CDR3. The chain recombines TRBV29-1 with TRBJ2-5, with TRBD1 as a possible D gene (6 bases). The germline V gene encodes CDR1 SQVTM and CDR2 ANQGSEA. The V end lost 4 bases, the J end lost 4 bases, and 10 bases lay between the germline ends. The CDR3 loop spans 12 amino acids. The CDR3 region has the DNA TGCAGCGTTGTCAGGGGCGGAGAGACCCAGTACTTC. Residues: CSVVRGGETQYF.

V is TRBV20-1 and J is TRBJ2-7; D remains unclear. The CDR3 covers 11 residues. The germline V gene encodes CDR1 DFQATT and CDR2 SNEGSKA (reference sequence). Trimming removed 2 bases from V and 4 bases from J, with 6 bases in between. Here the CDR3 DNA reads TGCAGTGCTAGATTCGGGTACGAGCAGTACTTC. Translation: CSARFGYEQYF.

This chain uses TRBV7-2 with TRBJ2-7; TRBD1 aligns across 7 bases. The CDR3 spans 14 residues. V trimming: 7 bases; J trimming: 1 base; junction bases outside the gene matches: 7. Germline V gives CDR1 SGHTA, CDR2 FQGNSA. CDR3 in amino acids: CASIPTGISYEQYF. CDR3 nucleotide sequence: TGTGCCAGCATCCCGACAGGGATTTCCTACGAGCAGTACTTC.

This clone was seen a few times. V gene TRBV7-9 combines with J gene TRBJ1-2, with 7 bases identical to TRBD1. CDR3 length equals 12 residues. V gave up 10 bases and J gave up 10 bases; unmatched junction bases: 12. Germline-derived CDR1 and CDR2 are SEHNR and FQNEAQ (reference sequence). The CDR3 reads CATMTGIFVYTF. CDR3 sequence (DNA): TGTGCCACTATGACAGGGATTTTTGTCTACACCTTC. Variable domain in full (rest from reference TRBV7-9 and TRBJ1-2): DTGVSQNPRHKITKRGQNVTFRCDPISEHNRLYWYRQTLGQGPEFLTYFQNEAQLEKSRLLSDRFSAERPKGSFSTLEIQRTEQGDSAMYLCATMTGIFVYTFGSGTRLTVV.

This clone appeared a few times. This chain links TRBV4-3 with TRBJ2-1; D may correspond to TRBD1 or TRBD2 (6 bases each). The V and J ends lost 0 bases and 6 bases respectively, with 15 bases between them. The germline V gene has CDR1 LGHNA and CDR2 YSLEER. This CDR3 spans 16 amino acids. The CDR3 is CASSQDGGRGGNEQFF. The CDR3 DNA reads TGCGCCAGCAGCCAAGATGGGGGGCGAGGAGGCAATGAGCAGTTCTTC.

This clone was seen at least ten times. The gene calls are TRBV7-7 and TRBJ2-3; D not certain. V lost 2 bases, J lost 4 bases, and 13 bases lay in between. The germline V gene encodes CDR1 SSHAT and CDR2 FNYEAQ (reference sequence). This CDR3 has 15 residues. CDR3 loop: CASSLNADGADTQYF. For the CDR3, the DNA is TGTGCCAGCAGCTTAAACGCCGACGGCGCAGATACGCAGTATTTT.

This clone was detected only a few times. The chain recombines TRBV4-1 with TRBJ2-3; TRBD2 matches at 8 bases. The V gene's germline CDR1 is MGHRA and CDR2 YSYEKL. Trimming took 1 base from V and 0 from J; bases not matched to a gene: 6. There are 17 residues in the CDR3. CDR3 nucleotides: TGCGCCAGCAGCCAAGTAGCGGGAAGCCCTAGCACAGATACGCAGTATTTT. Translation: CASSQVAGSPSTDTQYF.

This clone was counted only a few times. The chain links TRBV30 to TRBJ1-6; D gene ambiguous. This CDR3 is built from 13 residues. Trimming removed 5 bases at V and 7 bases at J, with 12 bases between. Germline V gives CDR1 GTSNPN, CDR2 SVGIG (reference sequence). The CDR3: CAWAAAGNSPLHF. In nucleotides, the CDR3 is TGTGCCTGGGCGGCAGCGGGCAATTCACCCCTCCACTTT.

This clone was seen a few times. This chain connects TRBV30 to TRBJ1-1; D is unclear. The V gene's germline CDR1 is GTSNPN and CDR2 SVGIG (reference sequence). The V end was cut by 4 bases, the J end by 11 bases, with 14 bases between. The length of the CDR3 is 11 residues. The CDR3 sequence: CAWNLRAWAFF. For the CDR3, the DNA is TGTGCCTGGAACTTGAGGGCGTGGGCTTTCTTT.

V usage is TRBV5-4 and J usage is TRBJ2-1; tentatively, D is TRBD1 or TRBD2 (6 bases each). CDR1 is SGHNT and CDR2 is YYREEE in the germline V gene (reference sequence). CDR3 size: 15 residues. V was shortened by 3 bases and J by 5 bases, with 15 bases between the two germline ends. This CDR3 reads CASSWDSGVHNEQFF. Here the CDR3 DNA reads TGTGCCAGCAGCTGGGACTCAGGGGTCCACAATGAGCAGTTCTTC.